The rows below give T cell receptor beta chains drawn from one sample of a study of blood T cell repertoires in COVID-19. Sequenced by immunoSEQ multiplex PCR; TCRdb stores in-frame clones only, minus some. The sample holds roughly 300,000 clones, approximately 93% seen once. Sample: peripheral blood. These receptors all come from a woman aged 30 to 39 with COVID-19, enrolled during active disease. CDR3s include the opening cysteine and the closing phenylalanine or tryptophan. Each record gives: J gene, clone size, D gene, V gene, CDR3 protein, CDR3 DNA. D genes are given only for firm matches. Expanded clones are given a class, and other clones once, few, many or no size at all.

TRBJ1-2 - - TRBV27 CASSLLYGGGNYGYTF TGTGCCAGCAGTTTACTCTACGGGGGAGGTAACTATGGCTACACCTTC
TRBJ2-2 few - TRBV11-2 CASSLERTGELFF TGTGCCAGCAGCTTAGAGCGGACCGGGGAGCTGTTTTTT
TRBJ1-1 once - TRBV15 CATSRDRTRGPTMGTEAFF TGTGCCACCAGCAGAGACCGGACGCGGGGGCCTACGATGGGTACTGAAGCTTTCTTT
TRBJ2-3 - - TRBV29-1 CSVESGSHTDTQYF TGCAGCGTTGAGTCCGGGTCGCACACAGATACGCAGTATTTT
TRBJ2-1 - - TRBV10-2 CASSVPGSNEQFF TGCGCCAGCAGTGTTCCAGGAAGCAATGAGCAGTTCTTC
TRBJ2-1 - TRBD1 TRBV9 CASSIQTGGFSYNEQFF TGTGCCAGCAGCATCCAAACAGGGGGCTTCTCCTACAATGAGCAGTTCTTC
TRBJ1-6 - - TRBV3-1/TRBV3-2 CASSQAVRVNSPLHF TGTGCCAGCAGCCAAGCCGTCAGGGTAAATTCACCCCTCCACTTT
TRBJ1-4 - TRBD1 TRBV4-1 CASSQAGTGNEKLFF TGCGCCAGCAGCCAAGCAGGGACAGGGAATGAAAAACTGTTTTTT
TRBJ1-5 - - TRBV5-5 CASSRGAAQESPQHF TGTGCCAGCAGCCGGGGGGCAGCCCAAGAGTCGCCCCAGCATTTT
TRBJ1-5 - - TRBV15 CATSRDVRSNQPQHF TGTGCCACCAGCAGAGATGTGAGGAGCAATCAGCCCCAGCATTTT
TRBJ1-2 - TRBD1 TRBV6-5 CATTVEQGYPGGYTF TGTGCCACCACTGTGGAACAGGGGTATCCCGGTGGCTACACCTTC